This entry features one T cell receptor (beta chain) sequence. Germline CDR1 SGDLS, CDR2 YYNGEE. The CDR3 has 14 residues. Trimming removed 3 bases from V and 1 base from J, with 10 bases in between. The entry originates in a study of blood T cell repertoires in COVID-19. For the study at large: In each case, the material was cDNA or gDNA derived from T cells, B-cell-depleted T cells, or PBMCs.

Only in-frame clones appear in the TCRdb table, and some are missing; sequencing was by immunoSEQ multiplex PCR. The profile covers roughly 62,000 clones, with under 85% appearing a single time and roughly 20% taken by the ten largest. Source material: peripheral blood. J is TRBJ1-1 and V is TRBV9; the D gene is possibly TRBD1 (5 bases). This clonotype was obtained from a woman of 80 years or more with active or convalescent COVID-19. For the CDR3, the DNA is TGTGCCAGCAGCGCGTCTCAGGGGAACACTGAAGCTTTCTTT. It codes for CASSASQGNTEAFF. The entire variable domain, with the rest obtained from reference TRBV9 and TRBJ1-1, is as follows: DSGVTQTPKHLITATGQRVTLRCSPRSGDLSVYWYQQSLDQGLQFLIQYYNGEERAKGNILERFSAQQFPDLHSELNLSSLELGDSALYFCASSASQGNTEAFFGQGTRLTVV.